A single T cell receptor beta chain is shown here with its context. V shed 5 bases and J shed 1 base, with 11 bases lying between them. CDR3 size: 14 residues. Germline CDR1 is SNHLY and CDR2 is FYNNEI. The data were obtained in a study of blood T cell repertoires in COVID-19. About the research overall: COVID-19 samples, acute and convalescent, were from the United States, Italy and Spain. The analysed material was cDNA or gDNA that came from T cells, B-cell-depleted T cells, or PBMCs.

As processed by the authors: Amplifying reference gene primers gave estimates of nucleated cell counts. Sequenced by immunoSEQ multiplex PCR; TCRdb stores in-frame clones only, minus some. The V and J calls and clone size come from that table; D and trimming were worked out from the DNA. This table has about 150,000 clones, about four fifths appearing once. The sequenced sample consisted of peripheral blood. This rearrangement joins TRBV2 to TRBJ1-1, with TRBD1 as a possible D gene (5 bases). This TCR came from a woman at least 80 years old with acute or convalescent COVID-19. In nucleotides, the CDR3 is TGTGCCAGCAGTACTGGACACGGGAACACTGAAGCTTTCTTT. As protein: CASSTGHGNTEAFF.